These 15 T cell receptor beta chains came from one sample sequenced in a study of CD8 T cells in ankylosing spondylitis. Each CDR3 protein is one row after TCRdb ran MiXCR on the 5' RACE reads. The sample shows about 39,000 distinct CDR3 sequences, less than 4% of them seen only once. What was sequenced was blood, either unsorted or a sorted T cell fraction (not recorded which). Source of these receptors: a male donor with ankylosing spondylitis or in good health (not recorded which).

This clonotype was found many times. The chain couples TRBV9 to TRBJ2-1, with a possible D match to TRBD2 (5 bases). Germline assignment: CDR1 SGDLS and CDR2 YYNGEE. V was shortened by 0 bases and J by 7 bases, with 5 bases between the two germline ends. The CDR3 is 12 residues long. The CDR3 coding sequence is TGTGCCAGCAGCGTAGCGGGAAATGAGCAGTTCTTC. This codes for CASSVAGNEQFF.

This clonotype was counted ten times or more. The chain's CDR3 is CASSVVGTASGETQYF. CDR3 nucleotides: TGTGCCAGCAGCGTAGTAGGGACAGCCTCCGGGGAGACCCAGTACTTC. J is TRBJ2-5 and V is TRBV9; 7 nucleotides agree with TRBD1. The V segment lost 0 bases and the J segment 5 bases; nucleotides outside the gene matches: 10. Germline V lookup: CDR1 SGDLS, CDR2 YYNGEE. CDR3 size: 16 residues.

This clonotype appeared many times. The genes are TRBV9 and TRBJ2-3; D call uncertain. CDR1 SGDLS and CDR2 YYNGEE come from the germline V gene. Trimming cost V 1 base and J 5 bases, with 5 bases left between them. The CDR3 has 12 amino acids. The CDR3 here is CASSVLEDTQYF. DNA for the CDR3: TGTGCCAGCAGCGTACTGGAAGATACGCAGTATTTT.

This clonotype was seen ten or more times. The V gene is TRBV9, the J gene TRBJ2-1; 7 positions agree with TRBD1. J lost 2 bases, V lost 0 bases, and 5 bases had no gene match. The CDR3 contains 16 residues. CDR1 is SGDLS and CDR2 is YYNGEE in the germline V gene. The CDR3 spells CASSVGTGGAYNEQFF. For the CDR3, the DNA is TGTGCCAGCAGCGTAGGGACAGGTGGCGCCTACAATGAGCAGTTCTTC.

In its sample, this clonotype was seen a few times. This chain uses TRBV9 with TRBJ2-1; TRBD2 aligns across 8 bases. The CDR3 sequence is 14 residues long. V dropped 0 bases and J dropped 5; count of bases not matched to a gene: 1. In germline, CDR1 is SGDLS, CDR2 YYNGEE. The CDR3 sequence is CASSVDSGNNEQFF. DNA of the CDR3: TGTGCCAGCAGCGTAGATAGCGGGAACAATGAGCAGTTCTTC.

This clonotype has ten or more counts. The chain links TRBV9 to TRBJ2-2; D might be TRBD1 or TRBD2, each matching 5 bases. Germline CDR1 and CDR2: SGDLS and YYNGEE. The CDR3 covers 19 residues. Trimming pared 0 bases from V and 6 bases from J, leaving 24 bases between. The CDR3 nucleotides are TGTGCCAGCAGCGTAGGGCAGGGTAGGAATAGCGTTGGCGCCGGGGAGCTGTTTTTT. The encoded protein is CASSVGQGRNSVGAGELFF.

This clonotype occurred many times. The rearrangement links TRBV9 to TRBJ2-1; the D gene is possibly TRBD2 (5 bases). The germline V gene has CDR1 SGDLS and CDR2 YYNGEE. V was pared by 0 bases and J by 7 bases, with 11 bases between. The CDR3 has 14 residues. CDR3 sequence (DNA): TGTGCCAGCAGCGTAGGAGGTAGCGTAAATGAGCAGTTCTTC. This translates into CASSVGGSVNEQFF.

This chain uses TRBV9 with TRBJ2-3, with 9 nucleotides matching TRBD1. CDR3 length: 14 amino acids. The germline gives CDR1 SGDLS, CDR2 YYNGEE. The junction had 4 bases not matched to a gene; V was cut back by 4 bases and J by 4 bases. This CDR3 reads CASSPGTGSDTQYF. The CDR3 DNA follows: TGTGCCAGCAGCCCTGGGACAGGGTCAGATACGCAGTATTTT.

By share, this clonotype counts as medium-sized. The chain employs TRBV6-6 and TRBJ2-5; TRBD1 might be the D (6 bases). Germline CDR1 MNHNY, CDR2 SVGAGI (reference sequence). V shed 10 bases and J shed 5 bases, with 17 bases lying between them. The CDR3 spans 13 residues. CDR3 protein: CANTPRGKETQYF. The CDR3 DNA reads as TGTGCCAACACCCCCAGGGGTAAGGAGACCCAGTACTTC.

This clonotype was detected ten times or more. The DNA for the CDR3 is TGTGCCAGCGCCAAGGGGGGACAGGGATCTCAAGAGACCCAGTACTTC. Translation gives CASAKGGQGSQETQYF. This chain joins TRBV9 and TRBJ2-5; 9 nucleotides agree with TRBD1. The junction had 12 bases not matched to a gene; V was cut back by 7 bases and J by 2 bases. The V gene's germline CDR1 is SGDLS and CDR2 YYNGEE. The CDR3 contains 16 residues. Together with reference TRBV9 and TRBJ2-5, the CDR3 gives the full variable domain: DSGVTQTPKHLITATGQRVTLRCSPRSGDLSVYWYQQSLDQGLQFLIQYYNGEERAKGNILERFSAQQFPDLHSELNLSSLELGDSALYFCASAKGGQGSQETQYFGPGTRLLVL.

This clonotype was recorded many times. The chain recombines TRBV9 with TRBJ2-2; tentatively, D is TRBD1 (5 bases). CDR1 and CDR2 (germline): SGDLS, YYNGEE. CDR3 length equals 15 residues. V lost 3 bases and J lost 3, with 12 bases in between. The CDR3 bases are TGTGCCAGCAGCGAGTCAGGGTCCTACACCGGGGAGCTGTTTTTT. Translating gives CASSESGSYTGELFF.

This clonotype occurred many times. This sequence joins TRBV9 and TRBJ2-5; 9 bases line up with TRBD1. The CDR3 is 14 amino acids. V lost 4 bases to trimming and J lost 5 bases; unmatched junction nucleotides: 6. CDR1 is SGDLS and CDR2 is YYNGEE in the germline V gene. CDR3: CASSPTGGWETQYF. The CDR3 bases are TGTGCCAGCAGCCCTACAGGGGGCTGGGAGACCCAGTACTTC. Full variable domain (missing parts from reference TRBV9 and TRBJ2-5): DSGVTQTPKHLITATGQRVTLRCSPRSGDLSVYWYQQSLDQGLQFLIQYYNGEERAKGNILERFSAQQFPDLHSELNLSSLELGDSALYFCASSPTGGWETQYFGPGTRLLVL.

This clonotype was seen ten or more times. The chain combines TRBV9 with TRBJ2-3; either TRBD1 or TRBD2 may supply D (5 bases each). The CDR3 length is 13 residues. The V gene's germline CDR1 is SGDLS and CDR2 YYNGEE. Between the trimmed V and J ends, which lost 0 bases and 7 bases, there was a span of 9 bases. The CDR3 region has the DNA TGTGCCAGCAGCGTAGAGGGACCTAATACGCAGTATTTT. It yields the protein CASSVEGPNTQYF.

This clonotype came up many times. The chain couples TRBV9 to TRBJ2-1, with 9 bases lining up with TRBD2. The CDR3 sequence is 14 residues long. Germline CDR1 SGDLS, CDR2 YYNGEE. With 0 bases clipped from V and 10 bases from J, the junction kept 5 bases outside the gene matches. CDR3 DNA: TGTGCCAGCAGCGTAGTTGCCAGCGGGGGGGAGCAGTTCTTC. Its protein is CASSVVASGGEQFF.

This clonotype was seen ten or more times. The rearrangement links TRBV9 to TRBJ2-2; D possibly corresponds to TRBD2 (5 bases). V lost 7 bases, J lost 5 bases, and 15 bases lay in between. The germline V gene encodes CDR1 SGDLS and CDR2 YYNGEE. The CDR3 is 14 amino acids. The DNA of the CDR3 is TGTGCCAGCGTCCCGTCTCCGGGGACCGGGGAGCTGTTTTTT. The encoded protein is CASVPSPGTGELFF.